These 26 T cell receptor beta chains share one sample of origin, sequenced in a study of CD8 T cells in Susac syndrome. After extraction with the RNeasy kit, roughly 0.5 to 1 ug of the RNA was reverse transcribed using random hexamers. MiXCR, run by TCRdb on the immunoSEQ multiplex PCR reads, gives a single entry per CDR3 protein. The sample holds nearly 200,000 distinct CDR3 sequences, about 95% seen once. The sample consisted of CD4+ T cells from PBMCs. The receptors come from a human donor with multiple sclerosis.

DNA for the CDR3: TGCAGTGCTAGAGAGGGGACCAGGGGGAATCAGCCCCAGCATTTT. It is translated as CSAREGTRGNQPQHF. The genes are TRBV20-1 and TRBJ1-5, with 7 bases matching TRBD1. The CDR3 sequence is 15 residues long. With 0 bases clipped from V and 4 bases from J, the junction kept 6 bases outside the gene matches. Germline V gene lookup returns CDR1 DFQATT and CDR2 SNEGSKA (reference sequence).

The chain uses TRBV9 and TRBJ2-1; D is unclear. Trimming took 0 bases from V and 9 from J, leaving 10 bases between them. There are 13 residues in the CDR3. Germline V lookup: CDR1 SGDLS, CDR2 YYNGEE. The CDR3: CASSVVLGSEQFF. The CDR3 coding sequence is TGTGCCAGCAGCGTAGTCCTCGGCAGTGAGCAGTTCTTC.

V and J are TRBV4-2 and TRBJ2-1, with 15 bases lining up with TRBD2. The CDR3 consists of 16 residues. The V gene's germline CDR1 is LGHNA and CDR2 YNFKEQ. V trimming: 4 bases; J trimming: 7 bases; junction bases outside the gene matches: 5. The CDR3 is CASSRLGLAGGNEQFF. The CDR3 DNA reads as TGTGCCAGCAGCCGCCTTGGACTAGCGGGGGGGAATGAGCAGTTCTTC.

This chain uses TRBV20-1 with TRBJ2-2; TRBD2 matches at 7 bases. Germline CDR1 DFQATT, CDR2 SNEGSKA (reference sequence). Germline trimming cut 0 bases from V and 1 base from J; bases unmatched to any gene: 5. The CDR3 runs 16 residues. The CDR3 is CSARDLASGNTGELFF. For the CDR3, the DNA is TGCAGTGCTAGAGATCTGGCTAGCGGGAACACCGGGGAGCTGTTTTTT.

CDR3 in amino acids: CASSFNRPAGGWENIQYF. In nucleotides, the CDR3 is TGTGCCAGCAGTTTTAATCGGCCAGCGGGGGGCTGGGAAAACATTCAGTACTTC. The chain uses TRBV12-3 or TRBV12-4 and TRBJ2-4; TRBD2 matches at 9 bases. CDR3 length: 18 amino acids. The V segment lost 3 bases and the J segment 5 bases; nucleotides outside the gene matches: 14.

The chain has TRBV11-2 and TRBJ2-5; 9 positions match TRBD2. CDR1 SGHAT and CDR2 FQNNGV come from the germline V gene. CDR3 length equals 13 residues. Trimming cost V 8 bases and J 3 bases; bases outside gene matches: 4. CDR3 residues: CASGGGAEETQYF. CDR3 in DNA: TGTGCCAGCGGCGGGGGGGCGGAAGAGACCCAGTACTTC.

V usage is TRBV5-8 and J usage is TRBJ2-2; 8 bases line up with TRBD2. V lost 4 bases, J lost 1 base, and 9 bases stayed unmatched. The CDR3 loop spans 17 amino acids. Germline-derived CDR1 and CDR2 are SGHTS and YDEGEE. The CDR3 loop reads CASSHQGLAENTGELFF. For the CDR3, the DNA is TGTGCCAGCAGCCACCAAGGACTAGCTGAGAACACCGGGGAGCTGTTTTTT.

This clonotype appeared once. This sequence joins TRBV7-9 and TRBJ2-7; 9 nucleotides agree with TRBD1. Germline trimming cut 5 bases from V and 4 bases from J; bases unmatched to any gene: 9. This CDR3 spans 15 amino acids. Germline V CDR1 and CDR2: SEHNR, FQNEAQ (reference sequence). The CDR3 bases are TGTGCCAGCAGCGGAACCGGGACAGGGAGATACGAGCAGTACTTC. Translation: CASSGTGTGRYEQYF.

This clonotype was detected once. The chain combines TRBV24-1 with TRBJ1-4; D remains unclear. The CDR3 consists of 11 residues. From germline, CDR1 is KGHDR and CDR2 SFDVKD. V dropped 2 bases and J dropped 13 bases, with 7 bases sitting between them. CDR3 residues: CATSDSRGLFF. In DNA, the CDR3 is TGTGCCACCAGTGATTCACGAGGACTGTTTTTT.

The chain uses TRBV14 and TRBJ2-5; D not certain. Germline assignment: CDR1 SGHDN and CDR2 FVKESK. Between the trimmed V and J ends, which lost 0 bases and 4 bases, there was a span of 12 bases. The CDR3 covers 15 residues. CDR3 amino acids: CASSQERNFRETQYF. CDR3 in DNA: TGTGCCAGCAGCCAAGAACGGAACTTCCGAGAGACCCAGTACTTC. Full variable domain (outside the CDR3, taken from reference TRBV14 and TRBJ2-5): EAGVTQFPSHSVIEKGQTVTLRCDPISGHDNLYWYRRVMGKEIKFLLHFVKESKQDESGMPNNRFLAERTGGTYSTLKVQPAELEDSGVYFCASSQERNFRETQYFGPGTRLLVL.

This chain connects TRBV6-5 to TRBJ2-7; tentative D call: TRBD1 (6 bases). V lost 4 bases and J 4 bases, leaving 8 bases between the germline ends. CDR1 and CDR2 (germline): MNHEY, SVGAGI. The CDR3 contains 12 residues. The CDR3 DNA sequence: TGTGCCAGCAGTTCCCAGGGGTACGAGCAGTACTTC. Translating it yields CASSSQGYEQYF.

The CDR3 nucleotides are TGTGCCAGCAGTTTCCAACAGGGGGTGAGCATTCAGTACTTC. Translation gives CASSFQQGVSIQYF. This rearrangement joins TRBV12-3 or TRBV12-4 to TRBJ2-4; 8 bases match TRBD1. This CDR3 spans 14 amino acids. V lost 3 bases and J lost 9; bases outside the gene matches: 7.

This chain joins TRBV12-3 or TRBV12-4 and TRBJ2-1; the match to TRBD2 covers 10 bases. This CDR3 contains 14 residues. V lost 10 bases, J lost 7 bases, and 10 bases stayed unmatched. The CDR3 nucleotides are TGTGCCACAGCAGTCAGCGGGAGGGGGAATGAGCAGTTCTTC. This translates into CATAVSGRGNEQFF.

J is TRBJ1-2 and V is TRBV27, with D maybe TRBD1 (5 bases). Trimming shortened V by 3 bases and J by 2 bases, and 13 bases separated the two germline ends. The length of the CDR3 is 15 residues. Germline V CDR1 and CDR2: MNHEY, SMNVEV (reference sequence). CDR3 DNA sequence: TGTGCCAGCAGTTTTCGTAGGGGAACAAACTATGGCTACACCTTC. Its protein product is CASSFRRGTNYGYTF.

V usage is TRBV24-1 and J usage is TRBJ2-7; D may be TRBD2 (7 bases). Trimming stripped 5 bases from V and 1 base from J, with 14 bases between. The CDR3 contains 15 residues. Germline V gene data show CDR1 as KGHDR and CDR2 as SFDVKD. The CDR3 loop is CATSGTRGASYEQYF. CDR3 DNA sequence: TGTGCCACCAGTGGCACCCGGGGGGCGTCCTACGAGCAGTACTTC.

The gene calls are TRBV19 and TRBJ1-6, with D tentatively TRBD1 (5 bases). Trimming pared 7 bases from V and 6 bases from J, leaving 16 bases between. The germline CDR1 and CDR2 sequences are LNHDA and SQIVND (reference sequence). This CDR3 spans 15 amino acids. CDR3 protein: CASNIPGRFNSPLHF. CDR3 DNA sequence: TGTGCCAGTAACATACCGGGACGGTTTAATTCACCCCTCCACTTT. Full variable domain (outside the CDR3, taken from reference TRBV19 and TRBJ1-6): DGGITQSPKYLFRKEGQNVTLSCEQNLNHDAMYWYRQDPGQGLRLIYYSQIVNDFQKGDIAEGYSVSREKKESFPLTVTSAQKNPTAFYLCASNIPGRFNSPLHFGNGTRLTVT.

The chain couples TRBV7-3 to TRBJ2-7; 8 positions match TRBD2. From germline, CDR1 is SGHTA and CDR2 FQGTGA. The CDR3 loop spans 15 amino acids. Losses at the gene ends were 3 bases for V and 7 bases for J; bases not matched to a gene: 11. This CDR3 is CASSFPPGTRREQYF. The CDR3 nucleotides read TGTGCCAGCAGCTTTCCTCCCGGGACTAGGCGGGAGCAGTACTTC.

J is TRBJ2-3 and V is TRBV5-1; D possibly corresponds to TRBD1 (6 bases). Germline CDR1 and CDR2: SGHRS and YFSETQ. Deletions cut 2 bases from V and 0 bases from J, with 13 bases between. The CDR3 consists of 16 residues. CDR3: CASSFRPGQSTDTQYF. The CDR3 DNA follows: TGCGCCAGCAGCTTCCGACCCGGACAGAGCACAGATACGCAGTATTTT. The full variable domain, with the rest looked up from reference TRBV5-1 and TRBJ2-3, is KAGVTQTPRYLIKTRGQQVTLSCSPISGHRSVSWYQQTPGQGLQFLFEYFSETQRNKGNFPGRFSGRQFSNSRSEMNVSTLELGDSALYLCASSFRPGQSTDTQYFGPGTRLTVL.

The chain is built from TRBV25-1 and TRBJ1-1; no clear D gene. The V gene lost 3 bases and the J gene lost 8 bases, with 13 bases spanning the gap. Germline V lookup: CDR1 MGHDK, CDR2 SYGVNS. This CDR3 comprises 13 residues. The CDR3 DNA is TGTGCCAGCAGTGATCACTTTACCGCCGAAGCTTTCTTT. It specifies CASSDHFTAEAFF.

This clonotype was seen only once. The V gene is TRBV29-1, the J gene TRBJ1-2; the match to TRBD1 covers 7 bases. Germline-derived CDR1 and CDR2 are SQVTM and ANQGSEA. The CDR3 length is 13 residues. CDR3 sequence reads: CTLDRDVGYGYTF. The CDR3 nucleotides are TGCACCCTAGACAGGGACGTAGGCTATGGCTACACCTTC.

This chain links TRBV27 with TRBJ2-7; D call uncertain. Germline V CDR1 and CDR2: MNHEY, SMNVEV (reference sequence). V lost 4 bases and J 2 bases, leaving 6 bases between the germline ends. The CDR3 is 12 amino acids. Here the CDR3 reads CASSSRTYEQYF. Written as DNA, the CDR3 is TGTGCCAGCAGTTCTAGGACCTACGAGCAGTACTTC.

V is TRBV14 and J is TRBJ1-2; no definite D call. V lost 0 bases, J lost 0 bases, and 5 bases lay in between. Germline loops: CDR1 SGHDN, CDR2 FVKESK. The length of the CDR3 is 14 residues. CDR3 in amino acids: CASSQEAANYGYTF. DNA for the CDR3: TGTGCCAGCAGCCAAGAGGCAGCTAACTATGGCTACACCTTC.

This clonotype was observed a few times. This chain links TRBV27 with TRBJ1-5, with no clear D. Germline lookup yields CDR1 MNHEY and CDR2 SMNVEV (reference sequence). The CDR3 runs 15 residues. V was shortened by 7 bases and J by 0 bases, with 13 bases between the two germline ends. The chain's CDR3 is CASIPPQYSNQPQHF. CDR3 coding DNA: TGTGCCAGCATCCCTCCACAGTATAGCAATCAGCCCCAGCATTTT.

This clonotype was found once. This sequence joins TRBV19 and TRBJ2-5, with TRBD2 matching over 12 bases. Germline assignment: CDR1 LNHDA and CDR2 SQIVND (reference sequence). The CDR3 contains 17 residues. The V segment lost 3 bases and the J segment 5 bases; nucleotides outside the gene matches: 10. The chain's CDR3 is CASSISGLAGWLETQYF. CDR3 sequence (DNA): TGTGCCAGTAGTATTTCCGGACTAGCGGGGTGGTTGGAGACCCAGTACTTC.

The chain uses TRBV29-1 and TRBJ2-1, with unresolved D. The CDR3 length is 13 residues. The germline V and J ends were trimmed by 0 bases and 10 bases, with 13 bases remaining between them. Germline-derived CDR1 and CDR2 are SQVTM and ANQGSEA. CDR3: CSVEDVVAVEQFF. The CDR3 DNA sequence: TGCAGCGTTGAAGATGTGGTGGCCGTGGAGCAGTTCTTC.

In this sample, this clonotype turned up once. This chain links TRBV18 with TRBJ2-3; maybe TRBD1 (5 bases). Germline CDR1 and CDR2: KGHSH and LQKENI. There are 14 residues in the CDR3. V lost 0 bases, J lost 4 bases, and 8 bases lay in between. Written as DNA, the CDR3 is TGTGCCAGCTCACCACCAGGGGTGCCAGATACGCAGTATTTT. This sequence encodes CASSPPGVPDTQYF.